Listed here are 31 T cell receptor beta chains from one sample, sequenced in a study of T cells in Graves' hyperthyroidism and ophthalmopathy. Authors of the study amplified TCR beta CDR3 regions from RNA transcripts. The primer set for the first-round RT-PCR of the TCR CDR3 was HTBI. TCRdb reanalysed the multiplex PCR reads using MiXCR and keeps one entry per CDR3 protein. The sample shows hundreds of thousands of distinct CDR3 sequences, roughly 40% of them seen only once. What was sequenced was blood. These receptors were taken from a man aged 18-30 years with Graves' hyperthyroidism.

This chain connects TRBV7-9 to TRBJ2-1, with D perhaps assigned TRBD1 or TRBD2 (5 bases each). From germline, CDR1 is SEHNR and CDR2 FQNEAQ (reference sequence). The CDR3 covers 12 residues. V lost 5 bases and J 10 bases, leaving 12 bases between the germline ends. CDR3 protein: CASSHRRREQFF. The CDR3 nucleotides read TGTGCCAGCAGCCACAGGAGGCGCGAGCAGTTCTTC. Full variable domain (missing parts from reference TRBV7-9 and TRBJ2-1): DTGVSQNPRHKITKRGQNVTFRCDPISEHNRLYWYRQTLGQGPEFLTYFQNEAQLEKSRLLSDRFSAERPKGSFSTLEIQRTEQGDSAMYLCASSHRRREQFFGPGTRLTVL.

In regard to this clonotype: It may be a read error: a sequence one base away is much more abundant. This chain links TRBV10-3 with TRBJ2-7; 7 bases agree with TRBD1. The V gene's germline CDR1 is ENHRY and CDR2 SYGVKD. The CDR3 contains 15 residues. The CDR3 loop is CAITPVRDSPRERYF. CDR3 nucleotides: TGTGCCATCACCCCCGTCCGGGACAGTCCTCGCGAGCGGTACTTC.

The chain carries TRBV2 and TRBJ2-7, with TRBD2 matching 14 bases. CDR1 and CDR2 from the germline V gene are SNHLY and FYNNEI. The CDR3 covers 16 residues. J gave up 5 bases and V 5 bases, and 8 bases lay outside the gene matches. CDR3 bases: TGTGCCAGCAGTCCGTCGACTAGCGGGGGGGAAGACGAGCAGTACTTC. Protein product: CASSPSTSGGEDEQYF.

As concerns this clonotype: This could be a read error, since a much larger clone is one nucleotide away. The J gene is TRBJ1-6, the V gene TRBV2; no firm D call. Germline values: CDR1 SNHLY, CDR2 FYNNEI. V was shortened by 6 bases and J by 5 bases, with 14 bases between the two germline ends. CDR3 size: 15 residues. The CDR3 protein is CASRFGSNHNSPLHF. CDR3 nucleotides: TGTGCCAGCAGATTCGGCAGCAATCATAATTCACCCCTCCACTTT.

This clonotype was counted at least ten times. The rearrangement links TRBV9 to TRBJ1-4; possible D gene TRBD1, 6 bases. The V gene lost 4 bases and the J gene lost 6 bases, with 13 bases spanning the gap. Germline V gives CDR1 SGDLS, CDR2 YYNGEE. The CDR3 has 14 amino acids. The CDR3: CASSSGTSDEKLFF. CDR3 bases: TGTGCCAGCAGCTCCGGGACAAGCGATGAAAAACTGTTTTTT.

Regarding this clonotype: A much larger clone differs by one base, so this may be a read error. The genes are TRBV2 and TRBJ2-7; 7 nucleotides match TRBD1. Germline loops: CDR1 SNHLY, CDR2 FYNNEI. The length of the CDR3 is 12 residues. Written as DNA, the CDR3 is TGTGCCAGCAGTGGAACAAGACAGGGACACCTCTTC. Amino acids: CASSGTRQGHLF.

In its sample, this clonotype was seen many times. The J gene is TRBJ1-6, the V gene TRBV7-9; no reliable D call. V lost 3 bases and J lost 10, with 13 bases in between. In germline, CDR1 is SEHNR, CDR2 FQNEAQ (reference sequence). This CDR3 is 14 amino acids long. This CDR3 is CASSFGDFLSPLHF. The CDR3 nucleotides are TGTGCCAGCAGCTTCGGAGACTTCCTATCACCCCTCCACTTT.

This clonotype has just a few counts. This chain links TRBV19 with TRBJ2-5, with D uncertain. Trimming took off 2 bases at V and 5 bases at J, with 12 bases between the two ends. Germline V gene sequence: CDR1 LNHDA, CDR2 SQIVND (reference sequence). CDR3 size: 14 residues. DNA for the CDR3: TGTGCCAGTAGTATAACGGCCCGAGAGGAGACCCAGTACTTC. Amino acid sequence: CASSITAREETQYF.

This clonotype was found a few times. The chain couples TRBV19 to TRBJ2-7, with 8 positions matching TRBD2. In germline, CDR1 is LNHDA, CDR2 SQIVND (reference sequence). The V gene end was trimmed by 1 base and the J gene end by 2 bases; junction bases not matched to a gene: 10. The CDR3 spans 17 residues. The CDR3: CASSIGRTSQPTYEQYF. Here the CDR3 DNA reads TGTGCCAGTAGTATAGGGCGGACTAGCCAGCCGACCTACGAGCAGTACTTC.

The table lists this clonotype with many counts. J is TRBJ1-1 and V is TRBV29-1; TRBD1 agrees at 9 bases. This CDR3 comprises 16 residues. CDR1 and CDR2 (germline): SQVTM, ANQGSEA. J was trimmed by 5 bases and V by 6 bases; bases with no gene match: 16. CDR3 coding DNA: TGCAGCGTACACAGGGGGCCCTTGAGTGGTTTGACTGAAGCTTTCTTT. It translates to CSVHRGPLSGLTEAFF.

V usage is TRBV7-9 and J usage is TRBJ2-7; D may match TRBD1 or TRBD2 (6 bases each). The V end lost 3 bases, the J end lost 9 bases, and 12 bases lay between the germline ends. Germline CDR1 is SEHNR and CDR2 is FQNEAQ (reference sequence). The CDR3 loop spans 12 amino acids. CDR3: CASSFPGEVQYF. CDR3 bases: TGTGCCAGCAGCTTTCCAGGGGAGGTGCAGTACTTC. The full variable domain, completed using reference TRBV7-9 and TRBJ2-7, is DTGVSQNPRHKITKRGQNVTFRCDPISEHNRLYWYRQTLGQGPEFLTYFQNEAQLEKSRLLSDRFSAERPKGSFSTLEIQRTEQGDSAMYLCASSFPGEVQYFGPGTRLTVT.

This sequence joins TRBV10-1 and TRBJ1-5; TRBD1 is a possible D gene (5 bases). The germline V and J ends were trimmed by 3 bases and 5 bases, with 23 bases remaining between them. The CDR3 loop spans 18 amino acids. Germline assignment: CDR1 WNHNN and CDR2 SYGVQD (reference sequence). The CDR3 protein is CASSDNSSEHRYDQPQHF. In DNA form, the CDR3 reads TGCGCCAGCAGTGACAACAGCAGTGAACACAGGTATGATCAGCCCCAGCATTTT.

For this clonotype: A junction end diverges from the germline sequence, so it may reflect a read error. The genes are TRBV7-9 and TRBJ2-5, with 8 bases that match TRBD1. This CDR3 is 14 amino acids long. Germline V lookup: CDR1 SEHNR, CDR2 FQNEAQ (reference sequence). CDR3 DNA: TGTGCCAGCAGAGAGGCAGGGGGCAGAGATACGCAGTATTTC. Amino acid sequence: CASREAGGRDTQYF.

This clonotype was observed many times. CDR3 bases: TGTGCCAGCAGCTTGGGACTATTCCAAGAGACCCAGTACTTC. This translates into CASSLGLFQETQYF. The J gene is TRBJ2-5, the V gene TRBV5-6; tentatively, D is TRBD2 (5 bases). The CDR3 extends over 14 amino acids. V was cut by 0 bases and J by 1 base, with 7 bases left in between. CDR1 SGHDT and CDR2 YYEEEE come from the germline V gene.

This clonotype has a count of ten or more. This rearrangement joins TRBV25-1 to TRBJ1-6; 7 nucleotides align to TRBD1. Germline-derived CDR1 and CDR2 are MGHDK and SYGVNS. The length of the CDR3 is 15 residues. The J segment lost 7 bases and the V segment lost 0 bases, leaving 3 bases of the junction unmatched. The CDR3 loop reads CASSEYKGANSPLHF. The CDR3, as DNA: TGTGCCAGCAGTGAATATAAGGGGGCGAATTCACCCCTCCACTTT.

About this clonotype itself: A single base separates this from a much larger clone, so it may be a read error. This sequence joins TRBV20-1 and TRBJ1-6; D is unclear. Germline-derived CDR1 and CDR2 are DFQATT and SNEGSKA (reference sequence). The CDR3 runs to 13 residues. The CDR3: CSASEGRDSPPHF. The CDR3 DNA is TGCAGTGCTAGCGAAGGACGGGATTCACCCCCCCACTTT.

A few counts support this clonotype. This chain links TRBV12-3 or TRBV12-4 with TRBJ2-6; D is ambiguous. V gave up 4 bases and J gave up 3 bases, with 16 bases separating them. This CDR3 comprises 17 residues. CDR3: CASSWNGASGGANVLTF. DNA for the CDR3: TGTGCCAGCAGTTGGAATGGAGCGTCAGGTGGGGCCAACGTCCTGACTTTC.

This chain joins TRBV11-2 and TRBJ1-3; 7 positions match TRBD1. Germline V lookup: CDR1 SGHAT, CDR2 FQNNGV. The junction had 9 bases not matched to a gene; V was cut back by 5 bases and J by 5 bases. The length of the CDR3 is 15 residues. CDR3 nucleotide sequence: TGTGCCAGCAGCATAGGGACAGCAACTAGAAACACCATATATTTT. The encoded protein is CASSIGTATRNTIYF.

The chain carries TRBV6-5 and TRBJ1-2; maybe TRBD1 (5 bases). Per germline, CDR1 MNHEY and CDR2 SVGAGI. This CDR3 is 11 amino acids long. CDR3 residues: CDTREGLGYTF. Here the CDR3 DNA reads TGTGATACCAGGGAGGGACTTGGCTACACCTTC.

This chain connects TRBV12-3 or TRBV12-4 to TRBJ2-6; no definite D call. The V and J ends lost 3 bases and 0 bases respectively, with 12 bases between them. CDR3 length: 17 amino acids. CDR3 in amino acids: CASSFGQLNSGANVLTF. As DNA, the CDR3 is TGTGCCAGCAGTTTCGGGCAGTTGAACTCTGGGGCCAACGTCCTGACTTTC.

Remarks on this clonotype: This sequence may be a read error, since a much larger clone differs from it by one base. V is TRBV10-3 and J is TRBJ2-6; TRBD1 aligns across 7 bases. This CDR3 has 15 amino acids. J lost 3 bases, V lost 6 bases, and 5 bases had no gene match. The V gene's germline CDR1 is ENHRY and CDR2 SYGVKD. The CDR3 region is CAISLDRDGANVLTF. In nucleotides, the CDR3 is TGTGCCATCAGCCTTGACAGGGATGGGGCCAACGTCCTGACTTTC.

CDR3 DNA: TGCGCCAGCAGCGACCCAGGGGAGGGAAAAGAAAAACTGTTTTTT. Translation gives CASSDPGEGKEKLFF. The chain uses TRBV4-1 and TRBJ1-4; perhaps TRBD1 as D (6 bases). The germline V gene has CDR1 MGHRA and CDR2 YSYEKL. The V and J ends lost 5 bases and 8 bases respectively, with 18 bases between them. The CDR3 covers 15 residues.

In its sample, this clonotype was seen once. The CDR3 nucleotides read TGTGCCAGCAGCCAAGACGGGAGGGCGGAAAAACTGTTTTTT. As protein: CASSQDGRAEKLFF. This chain joins TRBV3-1 and TRBJ1-4; no definite D call. V gave up 0 bases and J gave up 8 bases, with 10 bases separating them. The CDR3 is 14 amino acids. Germline CDR1 and CDR2: LGHDT and YNNKEL (reference sequence). Combining the CDR3 with reference TRBV3-1 and TRBJ1-4 gives the whole variable domain DTAVSQTPKYLVTQMGNDKSIKCEQNLGHDTMYWYKQDSKKFLKIMFSYNNKELIINETVPNRFSPKSPDKAHLNLHINSLELGDSAVYFCASSQDGRAEKLFFGSGTQLSVL.

This clonotype was observed at least ten times. J is TRBJ2-5 and V is TRBV15, with D uncertain. The CDR3 spans 15 residues. From germline, CDR1 is LNHNV and CDR2 YYDKDF (reference sequence). V was trimmed by 3 bases and J by 2 bases, leaving 13 bases between them. The CDR3 DNA follows: TGTGCCACCAGCAGGTGGGCAGTACCACAAGAGACCCAGTACTTC. Translating it yields CATSRWAVPQETQYF.

This clonotype was seen ten or more times. The V gene is TRBV2, the J gene TRBJ1-1, with D unclear. The CDR3 loop spans 11 amino acids. Trimming removed 7 bases from V and 1 base from J, with 4 bases in between. Germline CDR1 SNHLY, CDR2 FYNNEI. CDR3 protein: CASNRNTEAFF. DNA of the CDR3: TGTGCCAGCAACAGGAACACTGAAGCTTTCTTT.

This clonotype was counted a few times. The junction does not match germline at one end; this may be a read error. V gene TRBV7-2 combines with J gene TRBJ2-5; D may be TRBD1 or TRBD2 (5 bases each). Germline assignment: CDR1 SGHTA and CDR2 FQGNSA. The length of the CDR3 is 15 residues. The CDR3 sequence: CASSLAYGTQETQYF. CDR3 DNA sequence: TGCGCCAGCAGCTTGGCCTACGGGACGCAAGAGACCCAGTACTTC.

For this clonotype: At one of its ends the junction is not consistent with the germline gene, which may arise from a read error. V gene TRBV5-8 combines with J gene TRBJ1-1; a weak D match, TRBD1 (6 bases). CDR3 size: 14 residues. The germline gives CDR1 SGHTS, CDR2 YDEGEE. The CDR3 reads CASSQGRGGPEAFF. The DNA for the CDR3 is TGCGCCAGCAGCCAGGGTCGCGGGGGGCCCGAAGCTTTCTTT.

In this sample, this clonotype turned up a few times. V gene TRBV30 combines with J gene TRBJ2-2, with 10 bases fitting TRBD1. Germline values: CDR1 GTSNPN, CDR2 SVGIG (reference sequence). J gave up 1 base and V 3 bases, and 2 bases lay outside the gene matches. There are 15 residues in the CDR3. The CDR3, as DNA: TGTGCCTGGAGAGGGACAGGGGTGAACACCGGGGAGCTGTTTTTT. Translated, it gives CAWRGTGVNTGELFF.

As for this clonotype: Here the CDR3 omits its conserved ending phenylalanine or tryptophan, so a read error is the likely source. The J gene is TRBJ2-7, the V gene TRBV29-1; 7 bases align to TRBD2. Germline CDR1 is SQVTM and CDR2 is ANQGSEA. The CDR3 sequence is 14 residues long. J gave up 4 bases and V 6 bases, and 12 bases lay outside the gene matches. The chain's CDR3 is CSVVLQRDPYEQYL. As DNA, the CDR3 is TGCAGCGTCGTCTTACAGCGGGATCCTTACGAGCAGTACCTC.

The rearrangement joins TRBV14 to TRBJ2-5; 7 positions agree with TRBD1. V was pared by 5 bases and J by 4 bases, with 10 bases of the junction left unmatched. From germline, CDR1 is SGHDN and CDR2 FVKESK. CDR3 size: 15 residues. The DNA of the CDR3 is TGTGCCAGCAGCTTAGCTACGACAGGGAGAGAGACCCAGTACTTC. Residues: CASSLATTGRETQYF.

Ten or more counts support this clonotype. This sequence joins TRBV7-6 and TRBJ1-4; the D is unclear. In germline, CDR1 is SGHVS, CDR2 FNYEAQ. This CDR3 comprises 15 residues. Trimming stripped 1 base from V and 3 bases from J, with 9 bases between. The CDR3 spells CASSLEAASNEKLFF. Here the CDR3 DNA reads TGTGCCAGCAGCTTAGAGGCAGCTTCTAATGAAAAACTGTTTTTT.